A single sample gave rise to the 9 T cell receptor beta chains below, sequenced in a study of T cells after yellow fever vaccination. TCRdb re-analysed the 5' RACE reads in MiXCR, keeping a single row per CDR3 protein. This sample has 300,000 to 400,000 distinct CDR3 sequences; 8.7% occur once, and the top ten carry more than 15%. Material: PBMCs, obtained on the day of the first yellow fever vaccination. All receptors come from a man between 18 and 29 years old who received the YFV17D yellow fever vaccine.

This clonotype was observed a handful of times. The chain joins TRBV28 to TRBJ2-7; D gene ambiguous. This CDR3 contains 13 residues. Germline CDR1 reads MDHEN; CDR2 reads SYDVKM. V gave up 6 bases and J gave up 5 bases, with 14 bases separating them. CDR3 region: CASSLSLANEQYF. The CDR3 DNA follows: TGTGCCAGCAGCCTCTCTTTGGCTAACGAGCAGTACTTC.

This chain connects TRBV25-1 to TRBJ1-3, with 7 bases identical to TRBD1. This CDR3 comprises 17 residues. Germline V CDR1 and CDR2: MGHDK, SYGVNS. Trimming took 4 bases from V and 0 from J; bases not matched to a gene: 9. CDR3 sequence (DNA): TGTGCCAGCAGTGGGGCATCGACAGGGAGCTCTGGAAACACCATATATTTT. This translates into CASSGASTGSSGNTIYF.

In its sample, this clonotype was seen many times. CDR3 protein: CASSPARAPYEQYF. The CDR3 DNA follows: TGTGCCAGCAGCCCTGCCAGGGCCCCCTACGAGCAGTACTTC. The V call is TRBV7-2, the J call TRBJ2-7; maybe TRBD1 (5 bases). The V and J ends lost 5 bases and 2 bases respectively, with 13 bases between them. The CDR3 is 14 residues long. The germline V gene encodes CDR1 SGHTA and CDR2 FQGNSA.

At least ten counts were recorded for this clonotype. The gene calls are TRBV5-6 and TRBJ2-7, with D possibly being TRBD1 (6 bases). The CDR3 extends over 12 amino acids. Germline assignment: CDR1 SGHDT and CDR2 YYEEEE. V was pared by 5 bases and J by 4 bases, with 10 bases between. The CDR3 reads CASSRDKYEQYV. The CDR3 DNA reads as TGTGCCAGCAGTCGGGACAAATACGAGCAGTACGTC.

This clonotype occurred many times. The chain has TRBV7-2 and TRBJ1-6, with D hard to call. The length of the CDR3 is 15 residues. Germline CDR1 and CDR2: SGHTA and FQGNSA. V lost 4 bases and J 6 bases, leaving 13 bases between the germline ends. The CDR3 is CASSSLGVGNSPLHF. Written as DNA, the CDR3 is TGTGCCAGCAGCTCCCTCGGGGTCGGTAATTCACCCCTCCACTTT.

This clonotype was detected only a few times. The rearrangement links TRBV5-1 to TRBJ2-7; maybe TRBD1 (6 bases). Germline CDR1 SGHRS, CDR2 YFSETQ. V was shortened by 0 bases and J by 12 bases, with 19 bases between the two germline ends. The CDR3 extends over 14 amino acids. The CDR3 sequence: CASSLVGTPSRRYF. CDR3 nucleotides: TGCGCCAGCAGCTTGGTGGGGACACCCTCACGTAGGTACTTC.

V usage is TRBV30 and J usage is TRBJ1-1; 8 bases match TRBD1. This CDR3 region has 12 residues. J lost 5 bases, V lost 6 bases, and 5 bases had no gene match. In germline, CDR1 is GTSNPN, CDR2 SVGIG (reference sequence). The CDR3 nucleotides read TGTGCCTGTACAGGGGGGGGAACTGAAGCTTTCTTT. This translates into CACTGGGTEAFF.

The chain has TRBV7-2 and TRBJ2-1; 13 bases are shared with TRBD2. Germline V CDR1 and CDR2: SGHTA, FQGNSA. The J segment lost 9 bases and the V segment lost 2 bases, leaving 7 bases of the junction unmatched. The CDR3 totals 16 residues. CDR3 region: CASSLRTSGGALEQFF. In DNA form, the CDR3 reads TGTGCCAGCAGCTTAAGAACTAGCGGGGGGGCTCTTGAGCAGTTCTTC. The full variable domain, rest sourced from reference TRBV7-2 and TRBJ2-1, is GAGVSQSPSNKVTEKGKDVELRCDPISGHTALYWYRQSLGQGLEFLIYFQGNSAPDKSGLPSDRFSAERTGGSVSTLTIQRTQQEDSAVYLCASSLRTSGGALEQFFGPGTRLTVL.

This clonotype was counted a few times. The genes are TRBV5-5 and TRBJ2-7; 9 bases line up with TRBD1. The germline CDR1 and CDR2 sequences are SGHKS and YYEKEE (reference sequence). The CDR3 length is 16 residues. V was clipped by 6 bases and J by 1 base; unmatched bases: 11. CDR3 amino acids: CASTPPQGAESYEQYV. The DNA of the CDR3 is TGTGCCAGCACCCCGCCACAGGGGGCAGAGTCCTACGAGCAGTACGTC.